One sample yielded the 7 T cell receptor beta chains listed below, sequenced in a study of spatial heterogeneity in lung cancer. Findings and limits, study-wide: Counts of expanded alpha and beta TCRs within tumors tracked the tumor nonsynonymous mutation count.

TCRdb re-derived calls from the 5' RACE reads in MiXCR, one entry per CDR3 protein. The sample consists of 10,000 or so distinct CDR3 sequences, 8.7% of them appearing once. Time point defined: sample taken at primary tumor resection. For these receptors, no antigen is known. Material: lung tumor tissue, obtained at surgery. Every receptor here comes from a female donor with early-stage non-small cell lung cancer.

This clonotype has ten or more counts. The chain recombines TRBV5-1 with TRBJ2-3; a possible D gene is TRBD2 (5 bases). This CDR3 region has 15 residues. With 1 base removed from V and 2 bases from J, the gap between germline ends came to 11 bases. CDR1 is SGHRS and CDR2 is YFSETQ in the germline V gene. This chain's CDR3 is CASSLWAEATDTQYF. The CDR3 bases are TGCGCCAGCAGCTTGTGGGCGGAGGCCACAGATACGCAGTATTTT.

This clonotype is termed medium-sized. V is TRBV29-1 and J is TRBJ2-5, with TRBD2 identical over 8 bases. The CDR3 is 13 amino acids. Germline loops: CDR1 SQVTM, CDR2 ANQGSEA. Trimming took 4 bases from V and 2 from J; bases not matched to a gene: 3. CDR3 amino acids: CSVGGTRQETQYF. Written as DNA, the CDR3 is TGCAGCGTTGGAGGGACTAGACAAGAGACCCAGTACTTC.

The rearrangement uses TRBV28 and TRBJ2-7; a possible D gene is TRBD1 (6 bases). There are 13 residues in the CDR3. Looked up from germline, CDR1 is MDHEN and CDR2 is SYDVKM. V was cut by 9 bases and J by 2 bases, with 14 bases left in between. CDR3 nucleotide sequence: TGTGCCAGTTTTTCCCGGGACACCTACGAGCAGTACTTC. Amino acid sequence: CASFSRDTYEQYF.

This clonotype counts as medium-sized. The CDR3 region is CSVGLAGGPDTQYF. The CDR3 bases are TGCAGCGTGGGACTAGCGGGGGGCCCAGATACGCAGTATTTT. The chain combines TRBV29-1 with TRBJ2-3, with TRBD2 identical over 15 bases. The CDR3 has 14 residues. Looked up from germline, CDR1 is SQVTM and CDR2 is ANQGSEA. V was clipped by 6 bases and J by 4 bases; unmatched bases: 2.

The chain employs TRBV6-1 and TRBJ1-1, with D perhaps TRBD1 (6 bases). Germline V gene lookup returns CDR1 MNHNS and CDR2 SASEGT. The CDR3 has 13 residues. V lost 10 bases to trimming and J lost 6 bases, with 18 bases between them. The CDR3 DNA reads TGTGCCACCTTTAGACAGGCTCCTCCTGAAGCTTTCTTT. Translating gives CATFRQAPPEAFF.

This clonotype was found many times. The V call is TRBV10-3, the J call TRBJ2-3, with D perhaps being TRBD1 or TRBD2 (5 bases each). The V gene lost 10 bases and the J gene lost 1 base, with 12 bases spanning the gap. The CDR3 is 13 residues long. Germline V lookup: CDR1 ENHRY, CDR2 SYGVKD. This chain's CDR3 is CASLGVGTDTQYF. The CDR3 DNA is TGTGCCAGCCTGGGGGTGGGCACAGATACGCAGTATTTT.

In this sample, this clonotype turned up many times. This chain connects TRBV5-1 to TRBJ2-5, with D tentatively TRBD1 (6 bases). Trimming removed 0 bases from V and 5 bases from J, with 14 bases in between. Germline CDR1 is SGHRS and CDR2 is YFSETQ. The CDR3 loop spans 15 amino acids. The CDR3 sequence is CASSLATGQGETQYF. The CDR3 nucleotides are TGCGCCAGCAGCTTGGCAACGGGGCAGGGGGAGACCCAGTACTTC.